This T cell receptor (beta chain) is drawn from a study of blood T cell repertoires in COVID-19. Study in general: Sites in the United States, Italy and Spain provided acute and convalescent COVID-19 samples. From T cells, B-cell-depleted T cells, or PBMCs came the material, which was cDNA or gDNA.

The germline CDR1 and CDR2 sequences are LNHDA and SQIVND (reference sequence). Trimming removed 4 bases from V and 7 bases from J; junction bases left unmatched: 6. This CDR3 spans 14 amino acids. This clone was seen only a few times. Original analysis: From reference gene primer amplification, estimates of nucleated cell counts were derived. Some clones are missing from TCRdb's copy, which holds only in-frame ones; the method was immunoSEQ multiplex PCR. That table gives V, J and clone size, and the DNA gave D and trimming. The table lists approximately 280,000 clones, nearly 90% of them singletons.

This TCR was recovered from a man younger than 35 with active or convalescent COVID-19. The chain has TRBV19 and TRBJ1-2, with 10 bases lining up with TRBD1. The sequenced sample was peripheral blood. CDR3 sequence: CASSRQGAKSGYTF. CDR3 sequence (DNA): TGTGCCAGTAGTAGACAGGGGGCGAAGAGTGGCTACACCTTC.